The 23 T cell receptor beta chains listed next were all sequenced from one sample in a study of identical twins (dated by TCRdb to the mid-2010s). Library preparation used 5' RACE. The sample was run on an Illumina HiSeq 2000. TCRdb redid the processing of the public reads, applying fastp at Q25 and MiXCR, and retained in-frame beta chains. Entries are consolidated by CDR3 protein sequence, retaining the most common genes and DNA. The sample table lists 300,000 to 350,000 distinct CDR3 sequences, over 9% of them with a count of one. The ten largest clonotypes hold 7.2% of the sample. This sample also appeared in a second study, on yellow fever vaccine responses in identical twins.

Sequenced input: CD8+ T cells sorted from blood. The receptors here all came from a woman aged 18-35 years in good health.

A few counts support this clonotype. The chain couples TRBV4-1 to TRBJ1-5, with TRBD1 as a possible D gene (6 bases). This CDR3 is built from 17 residues. The V and J ends lost 4 bases and 1 base respectively, with 17 bases between them. The V gene's germline CDR1 is MGHRA and CDR2 YSYEKL. The DNA for the CDR3 is TGCGCCAGCAGCCTCCTCCCTGGGCAGGGGAGCAATCAGCCCCAGCATTTT. Its protein product is CASSLLPGQGSNQPQHF.

V gene TRBV6-4 combines with J gene TRBJ1-1, with D possibly TRBD1 on 6 matching bases. The CDR3 has 14 residues. Per germline, CDR1 MRHNA and CDR2 SNTAGT. Deletions cut 4 bases from V and 4 bases from J, with 13 bases between. CDR3 coding DNA: TGTGCCAGCAGTGTTTCGGGGGCTGCCACTGAAGCTTTCTTT. This translates into CASSVSGAATEAFF.

This clonotype was seen a handful of times. V and J are TRBV12-3 or TRBV12-4 and TRBJ2-1, with D possibly being TRBD1 or TRBD2 (5 bases each). CDR3 length equals 14 residues. The V gene lost 6 bases and the J gene lost 5 bases, with 14 bases spanning the gap. The CDR3: CASRPGLPDNEQFF. The CDR3, as DNA: TGTGCCAGCAGACCGGGGCTACCTGACAATGAGCAGTTCTTC.

This clonotype was seen a few times. This chain links TRBV20-1 with TRBJ2-5; D gene ambiguous. V was trimmed by 6 bases and J by 5 bases, leaving 13 bases between them. The CDR3 loop spans 12 amino acids. Looked up from germline, CDR1 is DFQATT and CDR2 is SNEGSKA (reference sequence). CDR3 sequence: CSAPSVGETQYF. CDR3 nucleotides: TGCAGTGCCCCTTCGGTGGGGGAGACCCAGTACTTC.

For the CDR3, the DNA is TGTGCCAGCAGCTTAGGTCCCCCAACCTCCTACGAGCAGTACTTC. The encoded protein is CASSLGPPTSYEQYF. The J gene is TRBJ2-7, the V gene TRBV7-9; D uncertain. The CDR3 covers 15 residues. Germline values: CDR1 SEHNR, CDR2 FQNEAQ (reference sequence). Trimming removed 1 base at V and 0 bases at J, with 10 bases between.

The rearrangement uses TRBV27 and TRBJ2-7; 7 bases are shared with TRBD1. With 2 bases clipped from V and 4 bases from J, the junction kept 5 bases outside the gene matches. The germline V gene encodes CDR1 MNHEY and CDR2 SMNVEV (reference sequence). The CDR3 consists of 14 residues. The CDR3 coding sequence is TGTGCCAGCAGTTTAGGGGACAGACGTTACGAGCAGTACTTC. Translation gives CASSLGDRRYEQYF.

The CDR3 loop reads CASSLVKGLAGDADTQYF. CDR3 coding DNA: TGTGCCAGCAGCTTGGTTAAGGGACTGGCGGGAGATGCAGATACGCAGTATTTT. The chain recombines TRBV5-6 with TRBJ2-3, with 7 bases lining up with TRBD2. This CDR3 has 18 amino acids. Germline-derived CDR1 and CDR2 are SGHDT and YYEEEE. V lost 0 bases to trimming and J lost 4 bases; unmatched junction nucleotides: 14. The full variable domain, completed using reference TRBV5-6 and TRBJ2-3, is DAGVTQSPTHLIKTRGQQVTLRCSPKSGHDTVSWYQQALGQGPQFIFQYYEEEERQRGNFPDRFSGHQFPNYSSELNVNALLLGDSALYLCASSLVKGLAGDADTQYFGPGTRLTVL.

This clonotype has only a few counts. The V gene is TRBV9, the J gene TRBJ2-7; 11 bases fit TRBD2. The germline V gene has CDR1 SGDLS and CDR2 YYNGEE. CDR3 size: 15 residues. With V trimmed by 0 bases and J by 3 bases, 2 bases remained unmatched. CDR3: CASSVGLAGGYEQYF. Written as DNA, the CDR3 is TGTGCCAGCAGCGTAGGCCTAGCGGGGGGCTACGAGCAGTACTTC. Supplemented by reference TRBV9 and TRBJ2-7, the full variable domain reads DSGVTQTPKHLITATGQRVTLRCSPRSGDLSVYWYQQSLDQGLQFLIQYYNGEERAKGNILERFSAQQFPDLHSELNLSSLELGDSALYFCASSVGLAGGYEQYFGPGTRLTVT.

This clonotype was observed many times. V and J are TRBV6-1 and TRBJ2-5, with 7 bases fitting TRBD1. Per germline, CDR1 MNHNS and CDR2 SASEGT. V gave up 7 bases and J gave up 5 bases; unmatched junction bases: 16. This CDR3 contains 16 residues. CDR3 sequence (DNA): TGTGCCAGCATGCTCCTAGGGGGCGCGTCGGAGGAGACCCAGTACTTC. Its protein product is CASMLLGGASEETQYF.

The genes are TRBV24-1 and TRBJ2-3; 12 positions match TRBD1. The V gene's germline CDR1 is KGHDR and CDR2 SFDVKD. This CDR3 comprises 16 residues. Losses at the gene ends were 7 bases for V and 7 bases for J; bases not matched to a gene: 11. The CDR3 spells CATRGSGTGGPNTQYF. CDR3 coding DNA: TGTGCCACCAGGGGATCCGGGACAGGGGGCCCGAATACGCAGTATTTT.

This clonotype was recorded a few times. The chain links TRBV28 to TRBJ2-6; 8 nucleotides line up with TRBD1. Germline trimming cut 5 bases from V and 0 bases from J; bases unmatched to any gene: 6. The CDR3 has 17 residues. CDR1 is MDHEN, CDR2 SYDVKM, per germline. The CDR3 DNA sequence: TGTGCCAGCAGTCTGGACAGGGCGTTCTCTGGGGCCAACGTCCTGACTTTC. This codes for CASSLDRAFSGANVLTF. Drawing the rest from reference TRBV28 and TRBJ2-6, the complete variable domain is DVKVTQSSRYLVKRTGEKVFLECVQDMDHENMFWYRQDPGLGLRLIYFSYDVKMKEKGDIPEGYSVSREKKERFSLILESASTNQTSMYLCASSLDRAFSGANVLTFGAGSRLTVL.

This clonotype has only a few counts. V usage is TRBV2 and J usage is TRBJ2-7, with 8 positions matching TRBD1. Germline CDR1 and CDR2: SNHLY and FYNNEI. V shed 6 bases and J 2 bases; nucleotides not matched to a gene: 9. The CDR3 extends over 15 amino acids. As DNA, the CDR3 is TGTGCCAGCAGGGGATCCGGGACAGGAACCTACGAGCAGTACGTC. Residues: CASRGSGTGTYEQYV.

There are a few counts of this clonotype. This rearrangement joins TRBV12-3 or TRBV12-4 to TRBJ2-2; possibly TRBD1 or TRBD2 for D (6 bases each). The V gene lost 7 bases and the J gene lost 5 bases, with 14 bases spanning the gap. The CDR3 covers 14 residues. The CDR3: CASNEGEETGELFF. Here the CDR3 DNA reads TGTGCCAGCAATGAGGGGGAGGAAACCGGGGAGCTGTTTTTT.

This clonotype was seen only once. A junction end diverges from the germline sequence, so it may reflect a read error. The rearrangement joins TRBV20-1 to TRBJ2-1, with D perhaps matching TRBD1 or TRBD2 (5 bases each). The CDR3 extends over 16 amino acids. CDR1 and CDR2 (germline): DFQATT, SNEGSKA (reference sequence). This CDR3 is CCARRRDPRSYNEQFF. CDR3 coding DNA: TGCTGTGCTCGACGCCGGGACCCCCGGTCCTACAATGAGCAGTTCTTC.

The chain links TRBV5-1 to TRBJ2-7; no definite D call. The CDR3 length is 12 residues. Trimming removed 4 bases from V and 3 bases from J, with 8 bases in between. Germline CDR1 reads SGHRS; CDR2 reads YFSETQ. CDR3 coding DNA: TGCGCCAGCAGCACTACCAACTACGAGCAGTACTTC. Residues: CASSTTNYEQYF. The whole variable domain, filled in from reference TRBV5-1 and TRBJ2-7, reads KAGVTQTPRYLIKTRGQQVTLSCSPISGHRSVSWYQQTPGQGLQFLFEYFSETQRNKGNFPGRFSGRQFSNSRSEMNVSTLELGDSALYLCASSTTNYEQYFGPGTRLTVT.

This clonotype was counted a few times. The gene calls are TRBV5-1 and TRBJ2-1; no firm D call. V shed 2 bases and J shed 8 bases, with 14 bases lying between them. This CDR3 spans 14 amino acids. Germline V gene lookup returns CDR1 SGHRS and CDR2 YFSETQ. The DNA of the CDR3 is TGCGCCAGCAGCTTCAGTCGGGCCCGGGATGAGCAGTTCTTC. Its protein is CASSFSRARDEQFF.

This clonotype was counted many times. The V call is TRBV7-6, the J call TRBJ2-1; D gene uncertain. V shed 5 bases and J shed 5 bases, with 7 bases lying between them. This CDR3 is 12 amino acids long. The germline V gene encodes CDR1 SGHVS and CDR2 FNYEAQ. The CDR3 sequence: CASSIGDNEQFF. CDR3 bases: TGTGCCAGCAGCATTGGGGACAATGAGCAGTTCTTC.

This clonotype was observed many times. This chain connects TRBV9 to TRBJ2-1; 15 nucleotides agree with TRBD2. V shed 5 bases and J 15 bases; nucleotides not matched to a gene: 12. This CDR3 is 15 amino acids long. Germline V gene data show CDR1 as SGDLS and CDR2 as YYNGEE. CDR3 region: CASRPRGLAGGLRFF. CDR3 bases: TGTGCCAGCAGACCCAGGGGACTAGCGGGGGGCCTGAGGTTCTTC. Looking up the rest from reference TRBV9 and TRBJ2-1 gives the full variable domain: DSGVTQTPKHLITATGQRVTLRCSPRSGDLSVYWYQQSLDQGLQFLIQYYNGEERAKGNILERFSAQQFPDLHSELNLSSLELGDSALYFCASRPRGLAGGLRFFGPGTRLTVL.

This clonotype has just a few counts. The chain is built from TRBV5-1 and TRBJ1-2, with 9 bases fitting TRBD1. Unmatched junction bases numbered 13, after V lost 4 bases and J lost 9 bases. The CDR3 sequence is 15 residues long. Per germline, CDR1 SGHRS and CDR2 YFSETQ. In nucleotides, the CDR3 is TGCGCCAGCAGCGTAGACAGGGGGTCCTTTTGGAGCTACACCTTC. This encodes CASSVDRGSFWSYTF. The complete variable domain, with remaining parts taken from reference TRBV5-1 and TRBJ1-2, reads KAGVTQTPRYLIKTRGQQVTLSCSPISGHRSVSWYQQTPGQGLQFLFEYFSETQRNKGNFPGRFSGRQFSNSRSEMNVSTLELGDSALYLCASSVDRGSFWSYTFGSGTRLTVV.

J is TRBJ2-7 and V is TRBV12-3 or TRBV12-4; D ambiguous. The CDR3 contains 12 residues. V shed 4 bases and J shed 3 bases, with 7 bases lying between them. As DNA, the CDR3 is TGTGCCAGCAGTTCCGACTTCTACGAGCAGTACTTC. The encoded protein is CASSSDFYEQYF.

Worth noting for this clonotype: A junction boundary mismatches the germline segment, possibly from a read error. The genes are TRBV5-6 and TRBJ2-1; 11 bases line up with TRBD2. In germline, CDR1 is SGHDT, CDR2 YYEEEE. The CDR3 sequence is 14 residues long. The CDR3 nucleotides read TGTGCCAGCAGCTTTGGGTCTAGCGGGAGGATGTTGGTCTTC. Its translation: CASSFGSSGRMLVF.

This clonotype was seen more than once but under ten times. The chain carries TRBV6-6 and TRBJ2-1, with D tentatively TRBD2 (5 bases). The CDR3 sequence is 12 residues long. V gave up 4 bases and J gave up 9 bases, with 10 bases separating them. Germline V gene sequence: CDR1 MNHNY, CDR2 SVGAGI (reference sequence). CDR3 residues: CASSFGLSEQFF. In DNA form, the CDR3 reads TGTGCCAGCAGTTTCGGACTCTCTGAGCAGTTCTTC.

This clonotype was observed a few times. The V call is TRBV24-1, the J call TRBJ2-7, with 9 bases lining up with TRBD2. CDR1 and CDR2 from the germline V gene are KGHDR and SFDVKD. The CDR3 runs 15 residues. V gave up 1 base and J gave up 5 bases; unmatched junction bases: 5. The CDR3 here is CATSDFERGVDEQYF. CDR3 nucleotide sequence: TGTGCCACCAGTGATTTCGAGCGGGGGGTCGACGAGCAGTACTTC.